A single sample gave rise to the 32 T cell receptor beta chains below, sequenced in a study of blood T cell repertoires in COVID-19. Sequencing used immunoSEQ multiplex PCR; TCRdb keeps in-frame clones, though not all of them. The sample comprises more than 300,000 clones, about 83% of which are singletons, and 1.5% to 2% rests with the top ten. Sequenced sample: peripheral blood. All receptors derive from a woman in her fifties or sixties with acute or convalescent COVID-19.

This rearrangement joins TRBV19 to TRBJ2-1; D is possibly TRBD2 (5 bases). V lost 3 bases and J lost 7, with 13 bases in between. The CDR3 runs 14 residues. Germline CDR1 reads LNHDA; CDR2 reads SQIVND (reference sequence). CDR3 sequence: CASSIRGIFNEQFF. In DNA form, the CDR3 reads TGTGCCAGTAGTATCCGGGGAATCTTTAATGAGCAGTTCTTC.

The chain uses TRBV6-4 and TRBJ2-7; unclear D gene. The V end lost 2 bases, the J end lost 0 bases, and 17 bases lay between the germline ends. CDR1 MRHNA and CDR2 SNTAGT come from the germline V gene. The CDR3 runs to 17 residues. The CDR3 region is CASSDPLRQVCSYEQYF. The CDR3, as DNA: TGTGCCAGCAGTGACCCCCTCCGGCAGGTGTGCTCCTACGAGCAGTACTTC.

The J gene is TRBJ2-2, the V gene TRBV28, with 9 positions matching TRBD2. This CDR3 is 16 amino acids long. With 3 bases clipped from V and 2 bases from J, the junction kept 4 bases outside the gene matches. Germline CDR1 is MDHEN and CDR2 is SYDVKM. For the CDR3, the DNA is TGTGCCAGCAGTTTCGGGACTAGCAGAAACACCGGGGAGCTGTTTTTT. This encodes CASSFGTSRNTGELFF.

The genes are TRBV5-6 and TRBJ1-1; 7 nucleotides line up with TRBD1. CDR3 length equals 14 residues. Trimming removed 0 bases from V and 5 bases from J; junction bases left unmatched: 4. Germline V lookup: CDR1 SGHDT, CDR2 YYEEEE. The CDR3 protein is CASSLEGAGTEAFF. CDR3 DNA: TGTGCCAGCAGCTTGGAGGGGGCTGGGACTGAAGCTTTCTTT.

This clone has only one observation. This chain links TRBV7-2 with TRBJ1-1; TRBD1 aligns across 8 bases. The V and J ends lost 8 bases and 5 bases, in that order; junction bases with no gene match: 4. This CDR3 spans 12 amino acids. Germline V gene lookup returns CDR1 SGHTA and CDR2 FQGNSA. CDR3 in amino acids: CASRHRGTEAFF. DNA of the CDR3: TGTGCCAGCCGACACAGGGGGACTGAAGCTTTCTTT.

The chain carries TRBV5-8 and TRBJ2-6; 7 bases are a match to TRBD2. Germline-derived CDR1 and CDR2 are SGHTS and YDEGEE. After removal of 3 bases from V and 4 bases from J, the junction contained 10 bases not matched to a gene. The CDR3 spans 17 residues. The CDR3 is CASSSHVGAGGANVLTF. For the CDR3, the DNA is TGTGCCAGCAGCTCTCATGTGGGAGCGGGAGGGGCCAACGTCCTGACTTTC.

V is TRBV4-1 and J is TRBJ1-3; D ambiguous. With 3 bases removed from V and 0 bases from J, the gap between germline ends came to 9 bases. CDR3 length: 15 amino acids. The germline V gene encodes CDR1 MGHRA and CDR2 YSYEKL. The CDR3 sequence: CASSHVRSSGNTIYF. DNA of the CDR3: TGCGCCAGCAGCCATGTAAGGAGCTCTGGAAACACCATATATTTT.

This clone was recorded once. CDR3 in DNA: TGTGCCAGTAGTATATCCTCCAGGGGGAACTATGGCTACACCTTC. It codes for CASSISSRGNYGYTF. The genes are TRBV19 and TRBJ1-2; TRBD1 aligns across 7 bases. Unmatched junction bases numbered 5, after V lost 2 bases and J lost 2 bases. The germline V gene has CDR1 LNHDA and CDR2 SQIVND (reference sequence). The CDR3 runs to 15 residues.

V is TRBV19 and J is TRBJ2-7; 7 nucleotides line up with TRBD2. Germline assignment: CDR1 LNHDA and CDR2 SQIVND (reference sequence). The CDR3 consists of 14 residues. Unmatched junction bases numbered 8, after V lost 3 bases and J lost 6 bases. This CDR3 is CASSMGTTVAEQYF. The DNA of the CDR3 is TGTGCCAGTAGTATGGGGACTACCGTGGCCGAGCAGTACTTC.

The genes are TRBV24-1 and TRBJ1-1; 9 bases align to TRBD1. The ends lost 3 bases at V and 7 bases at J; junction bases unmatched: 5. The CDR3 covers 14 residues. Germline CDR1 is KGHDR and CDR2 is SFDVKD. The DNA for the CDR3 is TGTGCCACCAGTGATCCGGGACAGGGTAATGAAGCTTTCTTT. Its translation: CATSDPGQGNEAFF.

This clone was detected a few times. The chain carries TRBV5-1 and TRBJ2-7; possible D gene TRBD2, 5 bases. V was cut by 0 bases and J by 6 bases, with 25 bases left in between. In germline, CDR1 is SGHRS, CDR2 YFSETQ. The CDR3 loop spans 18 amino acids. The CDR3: CASSLEAVDSGFSTEQYF. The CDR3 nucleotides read TGCGCCAGCAGCTTGGAGGCGGTGGACTCCGGCTTTTCCACCGAGCAGTACTTC.

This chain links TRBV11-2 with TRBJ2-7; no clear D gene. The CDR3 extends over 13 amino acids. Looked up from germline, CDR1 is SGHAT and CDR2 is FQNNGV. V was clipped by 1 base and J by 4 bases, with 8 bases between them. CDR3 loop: CASSLAQVYEQYF. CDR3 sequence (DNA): TGTGCCAGCAGCTTAGCTCAGGTATACGAGCAGTACTTC.

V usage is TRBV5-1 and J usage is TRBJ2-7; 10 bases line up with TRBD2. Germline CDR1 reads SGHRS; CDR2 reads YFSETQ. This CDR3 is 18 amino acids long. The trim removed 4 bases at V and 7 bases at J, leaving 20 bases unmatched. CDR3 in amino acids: CASSGFGLAGDSGGEQYF. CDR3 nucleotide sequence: TGCGCCAGCAGCGGGTTTGGGCTAGCGGGAGATTCCGGAGGGGAGCAGTACTTC.

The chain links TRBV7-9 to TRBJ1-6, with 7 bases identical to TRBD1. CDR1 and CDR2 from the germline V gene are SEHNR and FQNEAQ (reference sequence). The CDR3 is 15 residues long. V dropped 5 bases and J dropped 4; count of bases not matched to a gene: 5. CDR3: CASSRRTGYNSPLHF. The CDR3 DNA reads TGTGCCAGCAGCCGAAGGACAGGTTATAATTCACCCCTCCACTTT. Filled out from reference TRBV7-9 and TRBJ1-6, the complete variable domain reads DTGVSQNPRHKITKRGQNVTFRCDPISEHNRLYWYRQTLGQGPEFLTYFQNEAQLEKSRLLSDRFSAERPKGSFSTLEIQRTEQGDSAMYLCASSRRTGYNSPLHFGNGTRLTVT.

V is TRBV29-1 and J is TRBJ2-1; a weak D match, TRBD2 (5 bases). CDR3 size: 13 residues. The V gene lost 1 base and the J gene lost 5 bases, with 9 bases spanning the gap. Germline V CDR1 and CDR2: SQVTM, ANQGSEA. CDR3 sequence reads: CSVEVGLDNEQFF. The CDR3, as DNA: TGCAGCGTTGAAGTCGGACTCGACAATGAGCAGTTCTTC.

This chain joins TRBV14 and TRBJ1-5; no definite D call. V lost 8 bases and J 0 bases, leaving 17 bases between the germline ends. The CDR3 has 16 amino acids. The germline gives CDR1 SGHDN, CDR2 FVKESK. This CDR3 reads CASYHSPKNSNQPQHF. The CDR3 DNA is TGTGCCAGCTATCACAGCCCTAAAAATAGCAATCAGCCCCAGCATTTT. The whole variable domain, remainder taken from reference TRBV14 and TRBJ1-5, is EAGVTQFPSHSVIEKGQTVTLRCDPISGHDNLYWYRRVMGKEIKFLLHFVKESKQDESGMPNNRFLAERTGGTYSTLKVQPAELEDSGVYFCASYHSPKNSNQPQHFGDGTRLSIL.

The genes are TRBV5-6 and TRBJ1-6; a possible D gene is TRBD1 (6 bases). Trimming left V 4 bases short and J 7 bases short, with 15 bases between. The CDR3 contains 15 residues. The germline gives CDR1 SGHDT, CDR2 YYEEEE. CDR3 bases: TGTGCCAGCAGCCCTCGCAGGGGCCCAAATTCACCCCTCCACTTT. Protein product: CASSPRRGPNSPLHF.

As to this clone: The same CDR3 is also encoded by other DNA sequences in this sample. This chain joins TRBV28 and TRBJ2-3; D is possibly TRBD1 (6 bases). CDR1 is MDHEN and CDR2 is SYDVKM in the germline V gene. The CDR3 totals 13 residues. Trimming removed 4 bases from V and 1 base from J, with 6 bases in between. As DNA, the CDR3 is TGTGCCAGCAGTTCAGGGGGCACAGATACGCAGTATTTT. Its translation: CASSSGGTDTQYF.

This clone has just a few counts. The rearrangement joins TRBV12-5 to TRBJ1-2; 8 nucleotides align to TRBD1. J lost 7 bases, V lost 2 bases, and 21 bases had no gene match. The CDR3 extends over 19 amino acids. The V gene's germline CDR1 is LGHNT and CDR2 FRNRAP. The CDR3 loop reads CASGLIFGQGSIPGSGYTF. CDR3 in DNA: TGTGCTAGTGGTTTGATCTTTGGACAGGGCAGCATTCCGGGAAGTGGCTACACCTTC.

The CDR3, as DNA: TGTGCCAGCAGTCCCGGGTGGCGGAAGGACAATGAGCAGTTCTTC. It translates to CASSPGWRKDNEQFF. The genes are TRBV5-4 and TRBJ2-1; D unresolved. Germline V CDR1 and CDR2: SGHNT, YYREEE (reference sequence). The length of the CDR3 is 15 residues. V was trimmed by 5 bases and J by 5 bases, leaving 17 bases between them.

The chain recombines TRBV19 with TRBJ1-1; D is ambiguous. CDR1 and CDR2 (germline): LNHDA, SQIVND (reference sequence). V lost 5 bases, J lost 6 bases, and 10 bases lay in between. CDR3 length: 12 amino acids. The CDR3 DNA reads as TGTGCCAGTAGTCTGGCGGCGGCTGAAGCTTTCTTT. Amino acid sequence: CASSLAAAEAFF.

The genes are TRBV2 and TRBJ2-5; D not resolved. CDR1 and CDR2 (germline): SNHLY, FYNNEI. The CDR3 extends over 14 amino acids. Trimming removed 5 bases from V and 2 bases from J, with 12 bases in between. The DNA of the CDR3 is TGTGCCAGCAGTTGGCCAGGTTCTCAAGAGACCCAGTACTTC. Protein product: CASSWPGSQETQYF.

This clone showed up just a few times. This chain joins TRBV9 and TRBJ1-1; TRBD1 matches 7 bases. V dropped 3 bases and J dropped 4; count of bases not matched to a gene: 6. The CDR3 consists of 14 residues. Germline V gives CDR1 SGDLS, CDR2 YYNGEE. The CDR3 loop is CASSARQGTTEAFF. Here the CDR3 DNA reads TGTGCCAGCAGCGCGAGACAGGGTACCACTGAAGCTTTCTTT.

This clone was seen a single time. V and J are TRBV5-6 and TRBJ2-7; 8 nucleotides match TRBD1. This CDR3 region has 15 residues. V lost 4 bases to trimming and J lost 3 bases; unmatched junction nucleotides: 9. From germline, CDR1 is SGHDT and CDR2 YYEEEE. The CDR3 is CASSTAPGQGYEQYF. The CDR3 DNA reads TGTGCCAGCAGCACAGCCCCTGGACAGGGCTACGAGCAGTACTTC.

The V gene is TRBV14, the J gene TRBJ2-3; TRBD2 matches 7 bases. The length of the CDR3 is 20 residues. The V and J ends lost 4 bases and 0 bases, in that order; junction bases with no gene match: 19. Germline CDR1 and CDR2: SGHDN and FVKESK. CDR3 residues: CASSLERAGFQHRSTDTQYF. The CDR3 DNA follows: TGTGCCAGCAGCCTAGAAAGAGCGGGATTCCAACACCGGAGCACAGATACGCAGTATTTT. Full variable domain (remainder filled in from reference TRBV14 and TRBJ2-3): EAGVTQFPSHSVIEKGQTVTLRCDPISGHDNLYWYRRVMGKEIKFLLHFVKESKQDESGMPNNRFLAERTGGTYSTLKVQPAELEDSGVYFCASSLERAGFQHRSTDTQYFGPGTRLTVL.

In DNA form, the CDR3 reads TGTGCCAGCAGCTCTCCCGGGACAGGGGGGGAGACCCAGTACTTC. Its translation: CASSSPGTGGETQYF. The chain recombines TRBV7-3 with TRBJ2-5, with TRBD1 matching 11 bases. Per germline, CDR1 SGHTA and CDR2 FQGTGA. Trimming took 4 bases from V and 5 from J; bases not matched to a gene: 6. This CDR3 region has 15 residues. The full variable domain, rest sourced from reference TRBV7-3 and TRBJ2-5, is GAGVSQTPSNKVTEKGKYVELRCDPISGHTALYWYRQSLGQGPEFLIYFQGTGAADDSGLPNDRFFAVRPEGSVSTLKIQRTERGDSAVYLCASSSPGTGGETQYFGPGTRLLVL.

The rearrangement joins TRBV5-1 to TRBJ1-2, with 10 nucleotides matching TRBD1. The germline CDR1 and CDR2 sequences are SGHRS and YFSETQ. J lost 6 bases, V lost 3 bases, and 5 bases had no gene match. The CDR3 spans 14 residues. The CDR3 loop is CASSSGQGIDGYTF. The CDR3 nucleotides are TGCGCCAGCAGCTCGGGACAGGGGATTGATGGCTACACCTTC.

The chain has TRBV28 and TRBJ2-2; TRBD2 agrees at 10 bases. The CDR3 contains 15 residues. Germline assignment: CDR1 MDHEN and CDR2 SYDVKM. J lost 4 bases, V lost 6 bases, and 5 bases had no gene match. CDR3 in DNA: TGTGCCAGCAGAGATAGCGGGAGGAGCACCGGGGAGCTGTTTTTT. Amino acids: CASRDSGRSTGELFF.

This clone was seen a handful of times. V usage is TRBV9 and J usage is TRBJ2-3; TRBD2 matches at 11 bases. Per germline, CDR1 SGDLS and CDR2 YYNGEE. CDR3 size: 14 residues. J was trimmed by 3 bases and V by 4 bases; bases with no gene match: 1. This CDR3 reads CASSPSGRTDTQYF. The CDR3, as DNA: TGTGCCAGCAGCCCTAGCGGGAGGACAGATACGCAGTATTTT.

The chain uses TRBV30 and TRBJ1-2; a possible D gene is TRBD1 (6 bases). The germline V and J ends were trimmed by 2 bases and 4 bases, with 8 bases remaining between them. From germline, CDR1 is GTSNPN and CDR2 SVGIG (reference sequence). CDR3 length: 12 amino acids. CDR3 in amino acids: CAWSQDSYGYTF. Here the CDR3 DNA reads TGTGCCTGGAGTCAGGACAGCTATGGCTACACCTTC.

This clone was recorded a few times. CDR3 protein: CASSLYGAWYGYTF. The CDR3 coding sequence is TGTGCCAGCAGCTTATATGGGGCGTGGTATGGCTACACCTTC. The J gene is TRBJ1-2, the V gene TRBV5-4; a possible D gene is TRBD1 (5 bases). The germline V and J ends were trimmed by 2 bases and 5 bases, with 13 bases remaining between them. From germline, CDR1 is SGHNT and CDR2 YYREEE (reference sequence). There are 14 residues in the CDR3.

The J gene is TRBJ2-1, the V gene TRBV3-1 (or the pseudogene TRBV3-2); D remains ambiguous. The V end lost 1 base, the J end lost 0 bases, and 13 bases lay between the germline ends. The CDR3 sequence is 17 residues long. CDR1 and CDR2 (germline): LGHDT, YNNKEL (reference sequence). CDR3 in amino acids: CASSQVPSGSSYNEQFF. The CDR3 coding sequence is TGTGCCAGCAGCCAAGTCCCATCTGGCTCCTCCTACAATGAGCAGTTCTTC.